Sequencing of this TCR beta chain was carried out in a study of Ad26.COV2.S vaccination and SARS-CoV-2 variants. Treatment defined: roughly 19 received Ad26.COV2.S at low or high dose, single or two shots; about 5 received placebo; per-sample allocation not given. Collection of samples fell on day 63 after the first vaccine or placebo injection. The repertoire was sequenced with immunoSEQ multiplex PCR; TCRdb's copy has only in-frame clones and lacks some. The data show a few hundred thousand clones, over 75% seen once. The germline gives CDR1 SGHDT, CDR2 YYEEEE. This CDR3 comprises 17 residues. Trimming took 0 bases from V and 2 from J, leaving 18 bases between them.

The chain combines TRBV5-6 with TRBJ2-7, with D perhaps matching TRBD1 or TRBD2 (6 bases each). The clonotype was recovered from a person aged 18-65 years who received the Ad26.COV2.S COVID-19 vaccine or a placebo. Material: peripheral blood, obtained in a trial of Ad26.COV2.S vaccine versus placebo. The CDR3 DNA follows: TGTGCCAGCAGCTTGGAAGGGCAGGGGACTCCCGCCTACGAGCAGTACTTC. Encoded protein: CASSLEGQGTPAYEQYF.